These 31 T cell receptor beta chains were sequenced from one sample in a study of CD8 T cells in Susac syndrome. RNA amounts of 0.5 to 1 ug underwent reverse transcription with random hexamers. TCRdb fed the immunoSEQ multiplex PCR reads into MiXCR, producing one record per CDR3 protein. This sample has 150,000 to 200,000 distinct CDR3 sequences, with around 94% found just once. The sequencing input was CD4+ T cells from PBMCs. These receptors originate from a human donor with Susac syndrome.

This clonotype was detected once. The chain couples TRBV9 to TRBJ1-2, with D possibly TRBD1 on 5 matching bases. V gave up 5 bases and J gave up 4 bases, with 15 bases separating them. Germline values: CDR1 SGDLS, CDR2 YYNGEE. The CDR3 spans 14 residues. This CDR3 is CASSDTGGGYGYTF. DNA of the CDR3: TGTGCCAGCAGTGACACCGGGGGGGGCTATGGCTACACCTTC.

The CDR3 nucleotides read TGCAGTGCTAGAGATCGCTGGGAAAGGGGGTACTACGAGCAGTACTTC. This gives the protein CSARDRWERGYYEQYF. The rearrangement joins TRBV20-1 to TRBJ2-7, with D maybe TRBD1 (6 bases). The V gene lost 0 bases and the J gene lost 3 bases, with 18 bases spanning the gap. Per germline, CDR1 DFQATT and CDR2 SNEGSKA (reference sequence). CDR3 length: 16 amino acids.

The chain recombines TRBV6-5 with TRBJ2-7, with 7 bases fitting TRBD1. The CDR3 covers 14 residues. With V trimmed by 5 bases and J by 1 base, 5 bases remained unmatched. In germline, CDR1 is MNHEY, CDR2 SVGAGI. In DNA, the CDR3 is TGTGCCAGCAGTATCAGGGGGATATCCTACGAGCAGTACTTC. Translating it yields CASSIRGISYEQYF.

V is TRBV11-2 and J is TRBJ1-6; TRBD1 matches at 7 bases. Losses at the gene ends were 4 bases for V and 8 bases for J; bases not matched to a gene: 17. Germline assignment: CDR1 SGHAT and CDR2 FQNNGV. The CDR3 loop spans 18 amino acids. CDR3 sequence: CASSSPGRRGLVDSPLHF. As DNA, the CDR3 is TGTGCCAGCAGCTCCCCCGGCCGAAGGGGGCTAGTAGATTCACCCCTCCACTTT.

The CDR3 loop is CASSAPSSDTQYF. The CDR3 DNA is TGTGCCAGCAGCGCCCCCTCCTCAGATACGCAGTATTTT. The chain is built from TRBV5-6 and TRBJ2-3; D not certain. Trimming shortened V by 4 bases and J by 4 bases, and 10 bases separated the two germline ends. The CDR3 is 13 residues long. Germline V gene data show CDR1 as SGHDT and CDR2 as YYEEEE.

The V call is TRBV5-1, the J call TRBJ1-5, with D maybe TRBD1 (5 bases). The CDR3 is made up of 17 amino acids. Per germline, CDR1 SGHRS and CDR2 YFSETQ. V lost 2 bases and J 2 bases, leaving 17 bases between the germline ends. The CDR3 DNA reads TGCGCCAGCAGCTTAGACGGGACTCTGAGGGGCAATCAGCCCCAGCATTTT. It translates to CASSLDGTLRGNQPQHF.

This chain links TRBV25-1 with TRBJ2-2, with D unresolved. V dropped 3 bases and J dropped 0 bases, with 8 bases sitting between them. The CDR3 extends over 15 amino acids. CDR1 is MGHDK and CDR2 is SYGVNS in the germline V gene. CDR3 DNA: TGTGCCAGCAGTGAGGTTTTGACGAACACCGGGGAGCTGTTTTTT. It encodes CASSEVLTNTGELFF.

V is TRBV15 and J is TRBJ2-5; no definite D call. V was pared by 0 bases and J by 2 bases, with 13 bases between. Germline V gene lookup returns CDR1 LNHNV and CDR2 YYDKDF (reference sequence). The length of the CDR3 is 16 residues. The CDR3: CATSRDKQRRQETQYF. DNA for the CDR3: TGTGCCACCAGCAGAGATAAGCAACGTCGGCAAGAGACCCAGTACTTC.

This chain links TRBV12-3 or TRBV12-4 with TRBJ1-2, with a tentative D call TRBD1 (6 bases). The CDR3 totals 14 residues. V was cut by 3 bases and J by 5 bases, with 13 bases left in between. The CDR3 DNA sequence: TGTGCCAGCAGTTTTGACAGGAGAGAGTATGGCTACACCTTC. Its translation: CASSFDRREYGYTF.

This clonotype came up once. The J gene is TRBJ2-7, the V gene TRBV6-5; D not resolved. Germline assignment: CDR1 MNHEY and CDR2 SVGAGI. CDR3 size: 15 residues. Trimming removed 0 bases at V and 2 bases at J, with 11 bases between. The CDR3 coding sequence is TGTGCCAGCAGTTACTCCTACCCCTGGACCTACGAGCAGTACTTC. As protein: CASSYSYPWTYEQYF.

The count of this clonotype is one. The chain combines TRBV7-2 with TRBJ2-5; TRBD2 agrees at 9 bases. CDR1 and CDR2 (germline): SGHTA, FQGNSA. The ends lost 2 bases at V and 1 base at J; junction bases unmatched: 8. The CDR3 covers 17 residues. CDR3 in DNA: TGTGCCAGCAGCTTAACAGCGGGGGGTGGGAGCCAAGAGACCCAGTACTTC. Its protein product is CASSLTAGGGSQETQYF.

The V call is TRBV20-1, the J call TRBJ1-6; D unresolved. V lost 6 bases, J lost 7 bases, and 16 bases lay in between. The CDR3 has 14 amino acids. CDR1 DFQATT and CDR2 SNEGSKA come from the germline V gene (reference sequence). The CDR3, as DNA: TGCAGTGCCCTTCTTGGGGATCTGAATTCACCCCTCCACTTT. Its protein product is CSALLGDLNSPLHF.

The chain uses TRBV29-1 and TRBJ2-7; 9 bases align to TRBD1. Germline V gene data show CDR1 as SQVTM and CDR2 as ANQGSEA. CDR3 length: 13 amino acids. J lost 2 bases, V lost 6 bases, and 5 bases had no gene match. CDR3 DNA: TGCAGCGTAGCCGGGACAGGGACCTACGAGCAGTACTTC. Translated, it gives CSVAGTGTYEQYF.

This clonotype was detected once. CDR3 in amino acids: CSAIRREGNVGGNQPQHF. For the CDR3, the DNA is TGCAGTGCTATACGCCGGGAAGGAAACGTCGGGGGCAATCAGCCCCAGCATTTT. J is TRBJ1-5 and V is TRBV20-1; the D is unclear. The CDR3 is 18 amino acids. Trimming left V 4 bases short and J 2 bases short, with 24 bases between. Germline V gene sequence: CDR1 DFQATT, CDR2 SNEGSKA (reference sequence).

The chain uses TRBV29-1 and TRBJ2-2; no clear D gene. V dropped 7 bases and J dropped 5 bases, with 8 bases sitting between them. Germline loops: CDR1 SQVTM, CDR2 ANQGSEA. The CDR3 is 11 residues long. The CDR3 loop reads CSGGWTGELFF. In DNA form, the CDR3 reads TGCAGCGGGGGTTGGACCGGGGAGCTGTTTTTT.

This clonotype was seen a single time. The V and J genes are TRBV4-2 and TRBJ2-7, with TRBD1 identical over 8 bases. Germline lookup yields CDR1 LGHNA and CDR2 YNFKEQ. The CDR3 spans 15 residues. Trimming took 4 bases from V and 0 from J; bases not matched to a gene: 5. CDR3 nucleotides: TGTGCCAGCAGCCCGCACAGGGGGAGCTCCTACGAGCAGTACTTC. Translation gives CASSPHRGSSYEQYF.

The DNA for the CDR3 is TGCGCCAGCAGCGTGTCTGGACTAGCGGGGGGCACAGATACGCAGTATTTT. Its protein is CASSVSGLAGGTDTQYF. The chain has TRBV5-1 and TRBJ2-3; 13 bases line up with TRBD2. Germline V gene lookup returns CDR1 SGHRS and CDR2 YFSETQ. The V segment lost 4 bases and the J segment 1 base; nucleotides outside the gene matches: 6. The CDR3 length is 17 residues.

This clonotype was seen more than once but under ten times. The rearrangement links TRBV11-2 to TRBJ2-5; 11 nucleotides agree with TRBD2. Germline-derived CDR1 and CDR2 are SGHAT and FQNNGV. The CDR3 runs 16 residues. Trimming cost V 4 bases and J 1 base; bases outside gene matches: 5. CDR3 sequence: CASSYTSGGPQETQYF. In DNA form, the CDR3 reads TGTGCCAGCAGCTACACTAGCGGGGGACCCCAAGAGACCCAGTACTTC.

The chain uses TRBV5-1 and TRBJ2-3; tentatively, D is TRBD2 (6 bases). CDR1 is SGHRS, CDR2 YFSETQ, per germline. The V and J ends lost 7 bases and 0 bases respectively, with 12 bases between them. CDR3 length: 14 amino acids. The CDR3 DNA follows: TGCGCCAGCGGAGCGGGCTATAGCACAGATACGCAGTATTTT. It is translated as CASGAGYSTDTQYF.

The CDR3 bases are TGCAGTGCTAGAGATGTCGTCCCAGGGGATAATTCACCCCTCCACTTT. Translating it yields CSARDVVPGDNSPLHF. This chain links TRBV20-1 with TRBJ1-6; D might be TRBD1 (6 bases). Germline values: CDR1 DFQATT, CDR2 SNEGSKA (reference sequence). V gave up 0 bases and J gave up 5 bases, with 14 bases separating them. The CDR3 sequence is 16 residues long.

The chain links TRBV29-1 to TRBJ2-1; D uncertain. Germline CDR1 SQVTM, CDR2 ANQGSEA. Trimming stripped 3 bases from V and 9 bases from J, with 18 bases between. The CDR3 runs 14 residues. The CDR3 sequence is CSVDDGVKQGEQFF. DNA for the CDR3: TGCAGCGTTGACGACGGTGTGAAACAAGGTGAGCAGTTCTTC.

CDR3 residues: CSVEASIDNEQFF. The CDR3 bases are TGCAGCGTTGAGGCTAGCATCGACAATGAGCAGTTCTTC. The chain couples TRBV29-1 to TRBJ2-1, with a weak D call TRBD2 (5 bases). V lost 3 bases, J lost 5 bases, and 11 bases lay in between. CDR1 is SQVTM, CDR2 ANQGSEA, per germline. The CDR3 loop spans 13 amino acids.

This clonotype has a single count. This CDR3 is CASSPLLLGGADTQYF. In DNA, the CDR3 is TGTGCCAGCAGCCCCCTACTCCTCGGGGGGGCAGATACGCAGTATTTT. This sequence joins TRBV4-2 and TRBJ2-3, with 8 bases identical to TRBD2. Per germline, CDR1 LGHNA and CDR2 YNFKEQ. The CDR3 totals 16 residues. Germline trimming cut 4 bases from V and 4 bases from J; bases unmatched to any gene: 10.

The chain recombines TRBV12-3 or TRBV12-4 with TRBJ1-5; unclear D gene. V was cut by 6 bases and J by 6 bases, with 18 bases left in between. This CDR3 has 15 amino acids. The chain's CDR3 is CASRPTLGSSQPQHF. The CDR3 DNA reads as TGTGCCAGCAGACCCACCCTCGGGTCGTCTCAGCCCCAGCATTTT.

The chain joins TRBV9 to TRBJ2-3; tentative D call: TRBD2 (7 bases). Per germline, CDR1 SGDLS and CDR2 YYNGEE. V was cut by 0 bases and J by 1 base, with 12 bases left in between. There are 16 residues in the CDR3. The CDR3 protein is CASSVGRGAGTDTQYF. In DNA form, the CDR3 reads TGTGCCAGCAGCGTAGGCCGGGGGGCTGGCACAGATACGCAGTATTTT.

This chain connects TRBV11-3 to TRBJ2-7; perhaps D is TRBD1 or TRBD2 (5 bases each). The germline V gene has CDR1 SGHNT and CDR2 YENEEA. CDR3 size: 14 residues. V gave up 1 base and J gave up 6 bases, with 13 bases separating them. CDR3 coding DNA: TGTGCCAGCAGCTTAGGAGATTCGGGGACCGAGCAGTACTTC. It yields the protein CASSLGDSGTEQYF.

V usage is TRBV10-3 and J usage is TRBJ2-3; 9 bases are shared with TRBD2. Germline CDR1 reads ENHRY; CDR2 reads SYGVKD. With 9 bases clipped from V and 1 base from J, the junction kept 8 bases outside the gene matches. CDR3 size: 15 residues. For the CDR3, the DNA is TGTGCCATAAATTCGGGACTAGCCGGCACAGATACGCAGTATTTT. It is translated as CAINSGLAGTDTQYF.

The V and J genes are TRBV4-2 and TRBJ2-7; a weak D match, TRBD2 (6 bases). CDR1 is LGHNA and CDR2 is YNFKEQ in the germline V gene. This CDR3 has 13 amino acids. Deletions cut 5 bases from V and 3 bases from J, with 11 bases between. Here the CDR3 reads CASSITGDYEQYF. CDR3 bases: TGTGCCAGCAGCATTACGGGGGACTACGAGCAGTACTTC.

V usage is TRBV27 and J usage is TRBJ1-6, with unresolved D. Deletions cut 6 bases from V and 9 bases from J, with 18 bases between. Germline assignment: CDR1 MNHEY and CDR2 SMNVEV (reference sequence). The CDR3 is made up of 15 amino acids. This CDR3 reads CASRTTGSLGSPLHF. The CDR3 DNA is TGTGCCAGCAGAACCACTGGGTCCCTAGGTTCACCCCTCCACTTT.

The CDR3 nucleotides read TGCGCCAGCAGCTTCCGGGACAAGGCCTACGAGCAGTACTTC. It translates to CASSFRDKAYEQYF. This chain connects TRBV5-1 to TRBJ2-7; the D gene is possibly TRBD1 (6 bases). The CDR3 spans 14 residues. Germline V gene data show CDR1 as SGHRS and CDR2 as YFSETQ. V lost 2 bases and J 2 bases, leaving 11 bases between the germline ends.

This clonotype was counted between two and nine times. The chain carries TRBV9 and TRBJ1-1, with D possibly TRBD1 on 6 matching bases. V was clipped by 3 bases and J by 6 bases, with 21 bases between them. Germline V gives CDR1 SGDLS, CDR2 YYNGEE. This CDR3 contains 16 residues. CDR3 amino acids: CASSAGTQKVGSEAFF. CDR3 coding DNA: TGTGCCAGCAGCGCTGGGACACAAAAGGTTGGGTCTGAAGCTTTCTTT. Full variable domain (missing parts from reference TRBV9 and TRBJ1-1): DSGVTQTPKHLITATGQRVTLRCSPRSGDLSVYWYQQSLDQGLQFLIQYYNGEERAKGNILERFSAQQFPDLHSELNLSSLELGDSALYFCASSAGTQKVGSEAFFGQGTRLTVV.